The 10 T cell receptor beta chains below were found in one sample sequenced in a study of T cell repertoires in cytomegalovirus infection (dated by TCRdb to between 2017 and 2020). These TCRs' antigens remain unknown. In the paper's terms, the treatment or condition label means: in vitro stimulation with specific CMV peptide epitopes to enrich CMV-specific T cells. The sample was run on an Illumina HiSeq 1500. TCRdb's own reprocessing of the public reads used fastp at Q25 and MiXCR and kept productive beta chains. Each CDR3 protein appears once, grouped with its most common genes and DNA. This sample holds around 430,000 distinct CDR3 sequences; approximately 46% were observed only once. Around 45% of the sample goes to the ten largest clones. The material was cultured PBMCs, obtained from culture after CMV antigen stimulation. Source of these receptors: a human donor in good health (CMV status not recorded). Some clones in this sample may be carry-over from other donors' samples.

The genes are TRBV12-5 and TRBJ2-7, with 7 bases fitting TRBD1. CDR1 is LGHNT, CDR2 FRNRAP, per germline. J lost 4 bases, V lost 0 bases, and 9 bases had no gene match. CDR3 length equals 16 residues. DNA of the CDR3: TGTGCTAGTGGTTTGGTACTGACAGGGTCTGGGTACGAGCAGTACTTC. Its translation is CASGLVLTGSGYEQYF.

The CDR3 region has the DNA TGTGCCAGTAAGGTCGCCGGGTATAATGAGCAGTTCTTC. This sequence encodes CASKVAGYNEQFF. V and J are TRBV19 and TRBJ2-1; D is undetermined. This CDR3 has 13 residues. Per germline, CDR1 LNHDA and CDR2 SQIVND (reference sequence). V was shortened by 7 bases and J by 7 bases, with 14 bases between the two germline ends. The complete variable domain, with remaining parts taken from reference TRBV19 and TRBJ2-1, reads DGGITQSPKYLFRKEGQNVTLSCEQNLNHDAMYWYRQDPGQGLRLIYYSQIVNDFQKGDIAEGYSVSREKKESFPLTVTSAQKNPTAFYLCASKVAGYNEQFFGPGTRLTVL.

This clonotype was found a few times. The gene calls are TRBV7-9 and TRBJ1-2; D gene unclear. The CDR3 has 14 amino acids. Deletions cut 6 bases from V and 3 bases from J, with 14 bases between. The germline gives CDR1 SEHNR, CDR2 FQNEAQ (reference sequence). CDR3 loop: CASSLHDGDYGYTF. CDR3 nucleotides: TGTGCCAGCAGTCTACATGACGGAGACTATGGCTACACCTTC.

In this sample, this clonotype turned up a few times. CDR3 loop: CASSYSRLAGGMRDNEQFF. CDR3 bases: TGTGCCAGCAGTTACTCGAGACTAGCGGGAGGGATGAGGGACAATGAGCAGTTCTTC. The rearrangement uses TRBV6-2 or TRBV6-3 and TRBJ2-1; 14 bases are shared with TRBD2. Germline-derived CDR1 and CDR2 are MNHEY and SVGEGT. The CDR3 sequence is 19 residues long. Losses at the gene ends were 0 bases for V and 5 bases for J; bases not matched to a gene: 9.

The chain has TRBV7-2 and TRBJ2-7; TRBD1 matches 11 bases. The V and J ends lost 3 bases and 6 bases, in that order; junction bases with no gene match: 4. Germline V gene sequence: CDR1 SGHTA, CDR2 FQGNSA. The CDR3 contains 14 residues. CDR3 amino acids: CASSLDRGLAEQYF. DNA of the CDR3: TGTGCCAGCAGCTTGGACAGGGGGCTTGCCGAGCAGTACTTC.

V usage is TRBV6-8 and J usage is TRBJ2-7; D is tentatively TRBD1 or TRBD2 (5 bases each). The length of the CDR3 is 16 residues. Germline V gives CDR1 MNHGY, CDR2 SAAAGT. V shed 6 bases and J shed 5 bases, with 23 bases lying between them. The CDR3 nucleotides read TGTGCCAGCAGAACTATCCGGGACCCGTCCGGGGACGAGCAGTACTTC. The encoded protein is CASRTIRDPSGDEQYF.

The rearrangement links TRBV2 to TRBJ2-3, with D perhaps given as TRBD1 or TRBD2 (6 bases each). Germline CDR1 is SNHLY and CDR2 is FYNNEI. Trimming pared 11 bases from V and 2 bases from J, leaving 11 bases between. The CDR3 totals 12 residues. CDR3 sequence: CAGGGDTDTQYF. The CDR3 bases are TGTGCCGGAGGGGGAGACACAGATACGCAGTATTTT.

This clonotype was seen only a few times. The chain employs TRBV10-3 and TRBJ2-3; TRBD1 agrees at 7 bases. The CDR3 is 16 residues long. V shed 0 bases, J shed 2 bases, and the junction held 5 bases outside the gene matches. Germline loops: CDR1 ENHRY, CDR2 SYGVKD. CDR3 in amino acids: CAISESFTGVTDTQYF. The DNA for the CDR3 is TGTGCCATCAGTGAGTCCTTTACAGGGGTCACAGATACGCAGTATTTT.

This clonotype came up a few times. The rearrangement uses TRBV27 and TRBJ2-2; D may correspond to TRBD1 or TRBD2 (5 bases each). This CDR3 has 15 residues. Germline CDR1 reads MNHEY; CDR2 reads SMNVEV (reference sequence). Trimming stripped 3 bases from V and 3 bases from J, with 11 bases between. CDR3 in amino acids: CASSLSRGDTGELFF. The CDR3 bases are TGTGCCAGCAGTTTGAGCCGAGGGGACACCGGGGAGCTGTTTTTT.

The CDR3 protein is CASSVSTITEAFF. CDR3 in DNA: TGTGCCAGCAGCGTATCCACCATAACTGAAGCTTTCTTT. The chain recombines TRBV7-9 with TRBJ1-1, with unresolved D. V shed 5 bases and J shed 5 bases, with 12 bases lying between them. The CDR3 spans 13 residues. Germline-derived CDR1 and CDR2 are SEHNR and FQNEAQ (reference sequence).